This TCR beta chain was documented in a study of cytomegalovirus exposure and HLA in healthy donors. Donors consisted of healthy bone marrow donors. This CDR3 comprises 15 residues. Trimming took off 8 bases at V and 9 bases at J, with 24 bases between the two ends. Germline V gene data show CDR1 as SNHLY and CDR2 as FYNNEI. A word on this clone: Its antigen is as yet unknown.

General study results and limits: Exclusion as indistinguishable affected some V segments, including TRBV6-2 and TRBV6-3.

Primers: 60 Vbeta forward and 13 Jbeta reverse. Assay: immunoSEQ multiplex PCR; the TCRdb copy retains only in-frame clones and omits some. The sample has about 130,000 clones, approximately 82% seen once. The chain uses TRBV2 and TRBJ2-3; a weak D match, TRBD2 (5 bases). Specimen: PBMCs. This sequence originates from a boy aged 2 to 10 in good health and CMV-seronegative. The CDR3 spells CASAGVDPPHKTQYF. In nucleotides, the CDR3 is TGTGCCAGCGCGGGTGTGGATCCACCCCATAAGACGCAGTATTTT.